These T cell receptor beta chains were read from a single sample in a study of early T cells in non-severe SARS-CoV-2 infection. TCRdb fed the 5' RACE reads into MiXCR, producing one record per CDR3 protein. This repertoire shows under 35,000 distinct CDR3 sequences, about 4.6% found once; its top ten account for 9% to 13%. Sequencing input: whole blood. These receptors were taken from an adult who was a healthcare worker with PCR-confirmed SARS-CoV-2 infection or an uninfected control (not recorded which). CDR3s include the opening cysteine and the closing phenylalanine or tryptophan. The D gene is left open where the match is weak. Not all rows give a size; the values are once, few, many and, for expanded clones, a class.

j_gene: TRBJ2-1
len: 15
abundance: few
d_gene: TRBD2
v_gene: TRBV5-4
CDR3aa: CASSLGSGGANEQFF
CDR3nt: TGTGCCAGCAGCCTCGGGAGCGGGGGGGCCAATGAGCAGTTCTTC

j_gene: TRBJ2-1
len: 15
abundance: -
d_gene: TRBD2
v_gene: TRBV5-1
CDR3aa: CASSPNSGGPNEQFF
CDR3nt: TGCGCCAGCAGCCCTAATAGCGGGGGGCCCAATGAGCAGTTCTTC

j_gene: TRBJ2-4
len: 16
abundance: -
d_gene: TRBD1
v_gene: TRBV4-2
CDR3aa: CASSRDREIFKNIQYF
CDR3nt: TGTGCCAGCAGCAGGGACAGGGAGATATTCAAAAACATTCAGTACTTC

j_gene: TRBJ2-7
len: 13
abundance: few
d_gene: -
v_gene: TRBV2
CDR3aa: CASEGDTDYEQYF
CDR3nt: TGTGCCAGCGAGGGGGACACGGACTACGAGCAGTACTTC

j_gene: TRBJ2-7
len: 15
abundance: -
d_gene: TRBD1
v_gene: TRBV4-1
CDR3aa: CASSQAGDRAYEQYF
CDR3nt: TGCGCCAGCAGCCAAGCAGGGGACAGAGCCTACGAGCAGTACTTC

j_gene: TRBJ1-1
len: 15
abundance: many
d_gene: -
v_gene: TRBV5-1
CDR3aa: CASSLAGQSAEQAFF
CDR3nt: TGCGCCAGCAGCTTGGCAGGACAGTCGGCTGAACAGGCTTTCTTT

j_gene: TRBJ1-1
len: 15
abundance: few
d_gene: -
v_gene: TRBV28
CDR3aa: CASSPPGHQNTEAFF
CDR3nt: TGTGCCAGCAGTCCGCCGGGACACCAGAACACTGAAGCTTTCTTT

j_gene: TRBJ2-1
len: 14
abundance: many
d_gene: -
v_gene: TRBV6-6
CDR3aa: CASSGEVAYNEQFF
CDR3nt: TGTGCCAGCAGCGGGGAGGTCGCCTACAATGAGCAGTTCTTC

j_gene: TRBJ2-2
len: 14
abundance: few
d_gene: -
v_gene: TRBV24-1
CDR3aa: CATSEQGGPGELFF
CDR3nt: TGTGCCACCAGTGAACAGGGAGGGCCCGGGGAGCTGTTTTTT

j_gene: TRBJ1-1
len: 13
abundance: -
d_gene: -
v_gene: TRBV12-3/TRBV12-4
CDR3aa: CASSNQQGSEAFF
CDR3nt: TGTGCCAGCAGTAATCAACAGGGTTCTGAAGCTTTCTTT

j_gene: TRBJ1-1
len: 16
abundance: many
d_gene: -
v_gene: TRBV7-8
CDR3aa: CASRGDRWRAVGEAFF
CDR3nt: TGTGCCAGCAGGGGGGATCGTTGGAGGGCCGTAGGCGAAGCTTTCTTT

j_gene: TRBJ2-1
len: 15
abundance: many
d_gene: TRBD2
v_gene: TRBV5-1
CDR3aa: CASSGTSGGRVEQFF
CDR3nt: TGCGCCAGCAGCGGAACTAGCGGGGGGCGAGTTGAGCAGTTCTTC

j_gene: TRBJ2-1
len: 13
abundance: -
d_gene: TRBD1
v_gene: TRBV6-1
CDR3aa: CASGDRPYNEQFF
CDR3nt: TGTGCCAGCGGGGACAGGCCTTACAATGAGCAGTTCTTC

j_gene: TRBJ2-3
len: 16
abundance: many
d_gene: TRBD2
v_gene: TRBV12-3/TRBV12-4
CDR3aa: CASSLDLAGSTDTQYF
CDR3nt: TGTGCCAGCAGTTTAGACCTAGCGGGAAGCACAGATACGCAGTATTTT

j_gene: TRBJ2-1
len: 15
abundance: many
d_gene: -
v_gene: TRBV11-3
CDR3aa: CASSLYQSSYNEQFF
CDR3nt: TGTGCCAGCAGCTTATATCAGAGCTCCTACAATGAGCAGTTCTTC

j_gene: TRBJ2-5
len: 13
abundance: many
d_gene: -
v_gene: TRBV7-2
CDR3aa: CASSLMYQETQYF
CDR3nt: TGTGCCAGCAGCTTAATGTACCAAGAGACCCAGTACTTC

j_gene: TRBJ2-7
len: 16
abundance: few
d_gene: -
v_gene: TRBV20-1
CDR3aa: CSARDLQSGGSYEQYF
CDR3nt: TGCAGTGCTAGAGATCTACAGTCTGGCGGCTCCTACGAGCAGTACTTC

j_gene: TRBJ2-3
len: 14
abundance: many
d_gene: -
v_gene: TRBV24-1
CDR3aa: CATSSGPPTDTQYF
CDR3nt: TGTGCCACCAGCTCCGGGCCCCCCACGGATACGCAGTATTTT

j_gene: TRBJ2-7
len: 13
abundance: many
d_gene: -
v_gene: TRBV11-2
CDR3aa: CASSFLGGSEQYF
CDR3nt: TGTGCCAGCAGCTTCCTAGGGGGGTCCGAGCAGTACTTC

j_gene: TRBJ1-1
len: 13
abundance: few
d_gene: -
v_gene: TRBV11-2
CDR3aa: CASSPGGHTEAFF
CDR3nt: TGTGCCAGCAGCCCGGGAGGGCACACTGAAGCTTTCTTT

j_gene: TRBJ2-5
len: 13
abundance: few
d_gene: -
v_gene: TRBV5-1
CDR3aa: CASSFTGPETQYF
CDR3nt: TGCGCCAGCAGCTTTACAGGGCCAGAGACCCAGTACTTC

j_gene: TRBJ2-3
len: 16
abundance: many
d_gene: -
v_gene: TRBV13
CDR3aa: CASSPPSGVLKRTQYF
CDR3nt: TGTGCCAGCAGCCCCCCTTCGGGAGTCCTAAAGCGTACGCAGTATTTT

j_gene: TRBJ2-3
len: 15
abundance: -
d_gene: TRBD2
v_gene: TRBV7-2
CDR3aa: CASSPSGRGTDTQYF
CDR3nt: TGTGCCAGCAGCCCTAGCGGGAGGGGCACAGATACGCAGTATTTT

j_gene: TRBJ2-2
len: 20
abundance: few
d_gene: TRBD2
v_gene: TRBV4-1
CDR3aa: CASSPFFPGLAGDEGGELFF
CDR3nt: TGCGCCAGCAGCCCATTCTTTCCCGGGCTAGCGGGAGATGAAGGCGGGGAGCTGTTTTTT

j_gene: TRBJ1-6
len: 15
abundance: -
d_gene: TRBD1
v_gene: TRBV6-6
CDR3aa: CASSYSGGGGSPLHF
CDR3nt: TGTGCCAGCAGTTACTCAGGGGGCGGCGGTTCACCCCTCCACTTT

j_gene: TRBJ1-6
len: 13
abundance: many
d_gene: -
v_gene: TRBV20-1
CDR3aa: CSARRQDNSPLHF
CDR3nt: TGCAGTGCTAGAAGACAGGATAATTCACCCCTCCACTTT

j_gene: TRBJ2-2
len: 16
abundance: many
d_gene: -
v_gene: TRBV5-1
CDR3aa: CASSLRRNLLTGELFF
CDR3nt: TGCGCCAGCAGCTTGAGGAGGAACCTATTAACCGGGGAGCTGTTTTTT

j_gene: TRBJ2-3
len: 12
abundance: many
d_gene: -
v_gene: TRBV20-1
CDR3aa: CSAPGVTDTQYF
CDR3nt: TGCAGTGCCCCTGGGGTCACAGATACGCAGTATTTT

j_gene: TRBJ2-3
len: 14
abundance: many
d_gene: -
v_gene: TRBV18
CDR3aa: CASSPPSSTDTQYF
CDR3nt: TGTGCCAGCTCACCACCGAGTAGCACAGATACGCAGTATTTT

j_gene: TRBJ2-1
len: 15
abundance: many
d_gene: -
v_gene: TRBV7-2
CDR3aa: CASSTLRGALNEQFF
CDR3nt: TGTGCCAGCAGTACTTTACGGGGGGCCCTTAATGAGCAGTTCTTC

j_gene: TRBJ1-1
len: 14
abundance: few
d_gene: -
v_gene: TRBV28
CDR3aa: CASSRGALNTEAFF
CDR3nt: TGTGCCAGCAGTCGGGGGGCCTTGAACACTGAAGCTTTCTTT

j_gene: TRBJ2-7
len: 12
abundance: many
d_gene: -
v_gene: TRBV3-1
CDR3aa: CASSQDTYEQYF
CDR3nt: TGTGCCAGCAGCCAAGATACCTACGAGCAGTACTTC

j_gene: TRBJ2-2
len: 17
abundance: few
d_gene: TRBD2
v_gene: TRBV7-3
CDR3aa: CASSSLPSGANTGELFF
CDR3nt: TGTGCCAGCAGCTCCCTGCCTAGCGGGGCGAACACCGGGGAGCTGTTTTTT

j_gene: TRBJ1-1
len: 12
abundance: -
d_gene: -
v_gene: TRBV12-3/TRBV12-4
CDR3aa: CASSYSNTEAFF
CDR3nt: TGTGCCAGCAGTTATTCGAACACTGAAGCTTTCTTT

j_gene: TRBJ1-2
len: 13
abundance: few
d_gene: -
v_gene: TRBV27
CDR3aa: CASSWIQGSGYTF
CDR3nt: TGTGCCAGCAGTTGGATACAGGGAAGTGGCTACACCTTC

j_gene: TRBJ1-1
len: 13
abundance: many
d_gene: -
v_gene: TRBV28
CDR3aa: CASQPGGNVKAFF
CDR3nt: TGTGCCAGCCAACCGGGGGGCAATGTGAAAGCTTTCTTT

j_gene: TRBJ2-5
len: 14
abundance: many
d_gene: TRBD2
v_gene: TRBV20-1
CDR3aa: CSARERGAVETQYF
CDR3nt: TGCAGTGCTAGAGAGCGGGGGGCCGTAGAGACCCAGTACTTC

j_gene: TRBJ2-1
len: 17
abundance: many
d_gene: TRBD2
v_gene: TRBV3-1
CDR3aa: CASSQDWGGSSYNEQFF
CDR3nt: TGTGCCAGCAGCCAAGATTGGGGCGGGAGCTCCTACAATGAGCAGTTCTTC

j_gene: TRBJ2-3
len: 14
abundance: -
d_gene: -
v_gene: TRBV5-1
CDR3aa: CASSSGPATDTQYF
CDR3nt: TGCGCCAGCAGCTCTGGACCCGCCACAGATACGCAGTATTTT

j_gene: TRBJ2-2
len: 14
abundance: many
d_gene: -
v_gene: TRBV7-6
CDR3aa: CASSLVYGTGELFF
CDR3nt: TGTGCCAGCAGCTTAGTCTACGGAACCGGGGAGCTGTTTTTT

j_gene: TRBJ2-7
len: 15
abundance: many
d_gene: TRBD1
v_gene: TRBV11-2
CDR3aa: CASSLDPTTPGTANF
CDR3nt: TGTGCCAGCAGCTTAGATCCTACGACTCCCGGGACAGCTAACTTC